This T cell receptor beta chain was observed in a study of blood T cells in healthy people across ages. Germline V gene data show CDR1 as MNHEY and CDR2 as SVGEGT. The CDR3 is 15 amino acids. RNA extraction gave at least 5 micrograms of total RNA per sample. This clonotype came up a few times. The antigen is undetermined. Study observations and caveats: Naive CD4+ cell counts and diversity both ran higher in long-lived than in aged donors. The study found TCR beta diversity correlated strongly with naive T cell percentage.

Alongside a J-beta primer mix, a sample-barcoded 5' primer served in a second PCR lasting about 7 to 12 cycles. Each CDR3 protein gets one entry after TCRdb re-called the 5' RACE reads with MiXCR. Among about 970,000 distinct CDR3 sequences listed, roughly half were seen once. Sequenced: blood. This receptor was taken from a woman aged 55-69 years in good health. J is TRBJ2-5 and V is TRBV6-2 or TRBV6-3; D is ambiguous. The end of the DNA aligns better with TRBJ2-4, so the J call may be wrong. The CDR3 DNA sequence: TGTGCCAGCAGGGCAACCCTAGATGAAGGGAACATTCAGTACTTC. Its protein product is CASRATLDEGNIQYF.